The entry below describes one TCR beta chain. In its sample, this clonotype was seen many times. Its cognate antigen has yet to be identified. The input lacks base qualities; no much larger clone sits a single base away. The label giving this sample's treatment or condition can be read as: live attenuated yellow fever vaccine strain. At each blood-draw timepoint, two biological replicates of bulk PBMCs were collected. A standard Ficoll-Paque protocol was used to isolate PBMCs from peripheral blood. TriZol was used to extract RNA from bulk PBMCs, CD4 and CD8 fractions, and dextramer-positive and dextramer-negative fractions. This specimen comes from a study of T cells after yellow fever vaccination (dated 2019 in TCRdb). As for the study more broadly: The SMART-Seq v4 Ultra Low Input RNA kit was used to prepare libraries from fractions with low cell numbers. Bulk TCR alpha and beta repertoires were sequenced longitudinally to track T-cell clones before and after primary and booster YFV17D yellow fever vaccination. Two healthy male donors, one aged 18 to 30 and one aged 30 to 40 years, were included in the cohort. Blood samples were taken at several timepoints before and after primary and secondary immunization, and bulk PBMC replicates and cell subsets were isolated. Overall results and qualifications from the work: Only a couple of donors were included in the study, so the extent to which the findings can be generalized is limited. Most clones expanded after primary vaccination (around 96% of CD4 and around 88% of CD8) were re-detected after the booster, suggesting that broad memory maintenance occurred. Because abundant contaminating clonotypes from the bulk population could be contained in FACS-sorted repertoires, computational filtering was required. A small fraction of clonotypes appeared in both the CD4 and CD8 compartments, likely as a result of convergent recombination. Compared with the primary T-cell response, the secondary T-cell response was weaker but faster, peaking on day 5 rather than day 15.

The germline V gene specifies SGHTA as CDR1 and FQGNSA as CDR2. V trim: 1 base; J trim: 2 bases; unmatched bases: 10. The CDR3 contains 17 residues, cysteine and phenylalanine counted. The DNA shown is the 51-base CDR3, in frame from base 1. TCR cDNA was synthesized by 5'RACE template switching, through which a universal primer site and unique molecular identifiers were introduced. cDNA synthesis was primed from both the TCR alpha and TCR beta constant segments. Libraries were amplified in two PCR steps, with sample barcodes and sequencing adapters added in the second step. Sequencing of the libraries was done on either Illumina HiSeq 2500 (2x100 bp) or NovaSeq (2x150 bp). The paper's data handling went like this. Reads were demultiplexed and collapsed into UMI consensus sequences with MIGEC, and V(D)J alignment was performed with MiXCR. Vaccine-responding clonotypes were defined with edgeR using replicate PBMC samples, requiring FDR below 0.01 and a log2 fold change above 5 up to day 15. Bulk clonotypes were assigned CD4 or CD8 identity according to which sequenced CD4 or CD8 repertoire held them at higher abundance. TCRdb reran the public reads through fastp at Q25 and MiXCR, keeping productive beta chains. Each CDR3 protein gets just one entry, which takes the most common genes and DNA from the rows behind it. TCRdb assigned the V and J calls; the authors' analysis was not used. The sample records about 400,000 distinct CDR3 sequences, about 6.2% of which are singletons. The ten most abundant clones make up about 15% of the sample.

This TCR was sampled from a man aged 25 to 40 who received the YFV17D yellow fever vaccine. This sample comprised PBMCs, obtained 5 days after the yellow fever booster vaccination. Here the chain combines TRBV7-2 and TRBJ2-7; 8 nucleotides in the junction match TRBD2. Here is the DNA: TGTGCCAGCAGCTTAGGTCCCGCGGGAGGCGTGCCCTACGAGCAGTACTTC. This sequence encodes CASSLGPAGGVPYEQYF.